This TCR beta chain was sequenced during a study of OX40 agonist ivuxolimab in advanced cancers. Data came from immunoSEQ multiplex PCR; TCRdb stores just in-frame clones and leaves some out. The sample consists of tens of thousands of clones, about 86% of them appearing once. The CDR3 is 12 residues long. Germline CDR1 is SEHNR and CDR2 is FQNEAQ (reference sequence). Trimming took off 4 bases at V and 8 bases at J, with 9 bases between the two ends. The receptor comes from an adult with an advanced solid tumor such as melanoma, head and neck, liver or kidney cancer. The sequenced sample was CD4+ or CD8+ T cells sorted from blood, obtained in a trial of the OX40 agonist ivuxolimab. The chain combines TRBV7-9 with TRBJ2-1; a possible D gene is TRBD1 (6 bases). The CDR3 nucleotides are TGTGCCAGCAGCTCACAGGGCGATGAGCAGTTCTTC. Its translation: CASSSQGDEQFF.